The following is a TCR beta chain sequence with its context. Its cognate antigen is unknown. Regarding treatment: roughly 20 received Ad26.COV2.S at low or high dose, single or two shots; about 5 received placebo; per-sample allocation not given. Following the first vaccine or placebo injection, samples were taken on day 63. The source of the sample is a study of Ad26.COV2.S vaccination and SARS-CoV-2 variants. CDR3 length equals 13 residues. The V end was cut by 3 bases, the J end by 5 bases, with 10 bases between. Germline V gene lookup returns CDR1 MNHEY and CDR2 SMNVEV (reference sequence). Study conclusions and caveats: Across vaccine and placebo recipients, the breadth of non-spike TCRs was similar.

Here immunoSEQ multiplex PCR was the method, and the copy in TCRdb shows in-frame clones only, minus some. The table has 350,000 to 500,000 clones, 90% seen once; the top ten hold roughly 3.9%. The source is a person aged 18-65 years who received the Ad26.COV2.S COVID-19 vaccine or a placebo. The source was peripheral blood, collected in a trial of Ad26.COV2.S vaccine versus placebo. The V gene is TRBV27, the J gene TRBJ2-5, with D unresolved. CDR3 amino acids: CASSFRRRETQYF. The CDR3 DNA follows: TGTGCCAGCAGTTTTAGGCGCCGGGAGACCCAGTACTTC.